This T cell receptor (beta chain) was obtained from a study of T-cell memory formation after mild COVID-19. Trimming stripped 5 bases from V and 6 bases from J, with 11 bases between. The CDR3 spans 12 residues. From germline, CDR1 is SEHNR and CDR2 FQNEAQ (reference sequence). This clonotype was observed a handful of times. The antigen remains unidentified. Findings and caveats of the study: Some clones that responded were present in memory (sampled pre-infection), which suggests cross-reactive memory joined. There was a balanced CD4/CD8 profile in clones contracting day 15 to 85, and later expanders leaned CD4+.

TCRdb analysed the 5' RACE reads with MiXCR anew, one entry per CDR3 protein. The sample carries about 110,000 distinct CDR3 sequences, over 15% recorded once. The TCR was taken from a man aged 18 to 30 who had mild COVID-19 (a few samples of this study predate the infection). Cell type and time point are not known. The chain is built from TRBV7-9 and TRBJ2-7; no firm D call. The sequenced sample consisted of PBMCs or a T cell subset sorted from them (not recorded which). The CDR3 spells CASSIDPAEQYF. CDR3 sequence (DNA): TGTGCCAGCAGCATCGACCCCGCCGAGCAGTACTTC.